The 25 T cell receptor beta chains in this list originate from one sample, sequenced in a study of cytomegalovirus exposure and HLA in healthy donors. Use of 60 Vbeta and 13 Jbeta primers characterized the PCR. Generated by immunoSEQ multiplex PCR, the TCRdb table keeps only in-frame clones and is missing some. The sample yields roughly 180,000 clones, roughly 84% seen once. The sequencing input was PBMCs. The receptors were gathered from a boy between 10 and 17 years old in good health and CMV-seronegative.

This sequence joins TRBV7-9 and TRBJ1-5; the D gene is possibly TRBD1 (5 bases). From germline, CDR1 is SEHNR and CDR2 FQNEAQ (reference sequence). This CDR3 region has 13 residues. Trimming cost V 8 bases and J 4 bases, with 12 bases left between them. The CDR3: CASQDTGNQPQHF. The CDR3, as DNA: TGTGCCAGCCAGGACACAGGTAATCAGCCCCAGCATTTT.

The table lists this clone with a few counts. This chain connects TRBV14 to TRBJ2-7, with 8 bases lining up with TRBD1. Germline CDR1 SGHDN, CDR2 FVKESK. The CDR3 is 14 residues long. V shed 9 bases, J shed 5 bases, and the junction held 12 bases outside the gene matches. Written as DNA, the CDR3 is TGTGCCAGTAAATCACAGGGGGTTGGGAACGAGCAGTACTTC. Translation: CASKSQGVGNEQYF.

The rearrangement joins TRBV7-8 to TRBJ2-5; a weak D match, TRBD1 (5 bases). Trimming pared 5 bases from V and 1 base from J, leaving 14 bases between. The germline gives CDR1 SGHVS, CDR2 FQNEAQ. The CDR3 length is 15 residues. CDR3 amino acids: CASSPDRTTQETQYF. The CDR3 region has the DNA TGTGCCAGCAGCCCAGACAGAACTACCCAAGAGACCCAGTACTTC.

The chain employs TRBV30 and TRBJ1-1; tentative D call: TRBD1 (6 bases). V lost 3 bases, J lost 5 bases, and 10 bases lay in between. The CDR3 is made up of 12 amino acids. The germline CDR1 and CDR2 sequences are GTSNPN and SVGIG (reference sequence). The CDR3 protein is CAWRDRGTEAFF. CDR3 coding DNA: TGTGCCTGGAGGGACAGAGGAACTGAAGCTTTCTTT. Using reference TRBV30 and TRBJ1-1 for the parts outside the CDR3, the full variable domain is SQTIHQWPATLVQPVGSPLSLECTVEGTSNPNLYWYRQAAGRGLQLLFYSVGIGQISSEVPQNLSASRPQDRQFILSSKKLLLSDSGFYLCAWRDRGTEAFFGQGTRLTVV.

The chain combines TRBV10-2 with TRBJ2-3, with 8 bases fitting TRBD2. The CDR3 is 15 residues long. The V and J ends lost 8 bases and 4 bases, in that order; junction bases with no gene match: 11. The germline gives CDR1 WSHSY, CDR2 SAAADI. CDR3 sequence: CASGHSGVGSDTQYF. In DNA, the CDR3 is TGCGCCAGCGGACATAGCGGGGTGGGCTCAGATACGCAGTATTTT.

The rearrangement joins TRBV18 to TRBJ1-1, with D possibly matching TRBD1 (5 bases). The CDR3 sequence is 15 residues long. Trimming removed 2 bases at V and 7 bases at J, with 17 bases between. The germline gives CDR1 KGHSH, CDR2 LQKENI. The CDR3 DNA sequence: TGTGCCAGCTCACCAGTGGGGCCAACCGGGGGTGAAGCTTTCTTT. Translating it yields CASSPVGPTGGEAFF.

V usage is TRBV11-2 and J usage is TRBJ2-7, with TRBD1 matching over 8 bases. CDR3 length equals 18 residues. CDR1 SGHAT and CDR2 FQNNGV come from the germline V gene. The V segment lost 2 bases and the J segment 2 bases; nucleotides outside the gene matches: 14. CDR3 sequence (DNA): TGTGCCAGCAGCTTACTCAGCAGGGGGCTAATCCATACCTACGAGCAGTACTTC. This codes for CASSLLSRGLIHTYEQYF.

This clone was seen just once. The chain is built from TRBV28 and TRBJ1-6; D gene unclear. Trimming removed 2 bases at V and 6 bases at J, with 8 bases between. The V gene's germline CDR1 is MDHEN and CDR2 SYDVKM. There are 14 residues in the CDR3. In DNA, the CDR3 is TGTGCCAGCAGTTTAAACACCTTTAATTCACCCCTCCACTTT. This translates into CASSLNTFNSPLHF.

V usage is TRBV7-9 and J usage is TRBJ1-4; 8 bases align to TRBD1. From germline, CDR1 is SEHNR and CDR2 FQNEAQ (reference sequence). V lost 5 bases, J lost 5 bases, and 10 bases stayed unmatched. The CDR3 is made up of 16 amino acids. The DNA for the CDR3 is TGTGCCAGCAGCCGATCAACAGGGGGGCCAAATGAAAAACTGTTTTTT. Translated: CASSRSTGGPNEKLFF.

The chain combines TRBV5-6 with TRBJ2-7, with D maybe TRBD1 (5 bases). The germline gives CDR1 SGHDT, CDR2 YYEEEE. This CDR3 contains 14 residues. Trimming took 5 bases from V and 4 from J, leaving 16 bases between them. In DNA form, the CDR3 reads TGTGCCAGCAGTAGTCTGGGGCTATCTTACGAGCAGTACTTC. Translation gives CASSSLGLSYEQYF.

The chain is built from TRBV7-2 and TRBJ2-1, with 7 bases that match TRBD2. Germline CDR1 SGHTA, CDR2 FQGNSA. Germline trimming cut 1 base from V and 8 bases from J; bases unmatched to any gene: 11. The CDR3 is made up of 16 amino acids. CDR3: CASSLVGTTLVDEQFF. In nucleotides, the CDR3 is TGTGCCAGCAGCTTAGTAGGGACTACTCTGGTCGATGAGCAGTTCTTC.

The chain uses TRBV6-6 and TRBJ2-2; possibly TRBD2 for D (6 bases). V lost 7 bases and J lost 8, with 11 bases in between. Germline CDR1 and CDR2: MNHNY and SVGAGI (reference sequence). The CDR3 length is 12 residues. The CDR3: CASIFGGGELFF. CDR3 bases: TGTGCCAGCATCTTCGGGGGTGGGGAGCTGTTTTTT.

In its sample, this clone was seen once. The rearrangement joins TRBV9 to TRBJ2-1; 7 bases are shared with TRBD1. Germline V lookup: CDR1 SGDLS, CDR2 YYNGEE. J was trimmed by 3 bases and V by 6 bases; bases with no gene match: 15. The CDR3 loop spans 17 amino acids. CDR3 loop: CASNDNEDREHYNEQFF. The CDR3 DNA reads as TGTGCCAGCAACGATAACGAAGACAGGGAACACTACAATGAGCAGTTCTTC.

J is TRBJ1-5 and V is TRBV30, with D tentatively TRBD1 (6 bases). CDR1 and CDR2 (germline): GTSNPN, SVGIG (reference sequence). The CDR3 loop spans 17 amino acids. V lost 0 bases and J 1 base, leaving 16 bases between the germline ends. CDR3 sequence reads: CAWSVQGRGRSNQPQHF. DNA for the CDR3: TGTGCCTGGAGTGTACAGGGTAGGGGAAGAAGCAATCAGCCCCAGCATTTT.

This CDR3 is CAWSRDRGMNSPLHF. The DNA for the CDR3 is TGTGCCTGGAGTCGGGACAGGGGAATGAATTCACCCCTCCACTTT. The chain links TRBV30 to TRBJ1-6; 10 positions match TRBD1. V was pared by 2 bases and J by 7 bases, with 5 bases of the junction left unmatched. The germline V gene encodes CDR1 GTSNPN and CDR2 SVGIG (reference sequence). CDR3 length: 15 amino acids.

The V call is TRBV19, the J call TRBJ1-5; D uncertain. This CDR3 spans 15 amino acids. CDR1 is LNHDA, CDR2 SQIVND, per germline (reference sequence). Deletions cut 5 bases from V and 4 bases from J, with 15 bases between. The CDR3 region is CASSVRAEGNQPQHF. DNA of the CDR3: TGTGCCAGTAGTGTCCGCGCCGAGGGTAATCAGCCCCAGCATTTT.

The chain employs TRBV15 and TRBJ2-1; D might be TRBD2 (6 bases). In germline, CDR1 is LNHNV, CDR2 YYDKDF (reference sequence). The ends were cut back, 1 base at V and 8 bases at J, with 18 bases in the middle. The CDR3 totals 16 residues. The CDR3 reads CATSRARGVLWDEQFF. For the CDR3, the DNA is TGTGCCACCAGCAGAGCCCGCGGGGTCCTTTGGGATGAGCAGTTCTTC.

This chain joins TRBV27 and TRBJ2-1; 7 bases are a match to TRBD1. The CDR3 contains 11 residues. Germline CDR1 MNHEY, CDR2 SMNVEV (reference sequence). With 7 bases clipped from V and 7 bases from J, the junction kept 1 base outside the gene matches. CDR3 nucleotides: TGTGCCAGCACGACAGGGAATGAGCAGTTCTTC. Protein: CASTTGNEQFF.

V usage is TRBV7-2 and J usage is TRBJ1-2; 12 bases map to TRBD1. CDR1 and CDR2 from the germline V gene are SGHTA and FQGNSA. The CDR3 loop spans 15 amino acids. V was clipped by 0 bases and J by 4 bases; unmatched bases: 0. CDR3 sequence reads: CASSLAGQGAYGYTF. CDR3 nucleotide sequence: TGTGCCAGCAGCTTAGCGGGACAGGGGGCCTATGGCTACACCTTC.

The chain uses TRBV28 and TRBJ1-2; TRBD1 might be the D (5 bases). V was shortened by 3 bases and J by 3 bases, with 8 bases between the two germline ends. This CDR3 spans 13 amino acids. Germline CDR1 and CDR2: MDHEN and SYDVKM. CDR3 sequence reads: CASSFRGYYGYTF. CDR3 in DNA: TGTGCCAGCAGTTTTAGGGGATACTATGGCTACACCTTC.

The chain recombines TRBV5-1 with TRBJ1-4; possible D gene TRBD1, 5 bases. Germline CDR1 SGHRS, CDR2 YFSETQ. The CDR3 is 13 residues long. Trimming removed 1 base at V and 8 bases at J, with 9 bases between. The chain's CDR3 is CASSLIGAEKLFF. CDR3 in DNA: TGCGCCAGCAGCTTGATAGGGGCAGAAAAACTGTTTTTT.

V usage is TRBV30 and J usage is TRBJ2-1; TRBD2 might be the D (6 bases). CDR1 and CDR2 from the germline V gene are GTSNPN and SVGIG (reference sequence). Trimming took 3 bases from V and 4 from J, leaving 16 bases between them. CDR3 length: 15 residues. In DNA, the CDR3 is TGTGCCTGGAGCCCCCCACGGGGGAGTTACAATGAGCAGTTCTTC. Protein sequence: CAWSPPRGSYNEQFF.

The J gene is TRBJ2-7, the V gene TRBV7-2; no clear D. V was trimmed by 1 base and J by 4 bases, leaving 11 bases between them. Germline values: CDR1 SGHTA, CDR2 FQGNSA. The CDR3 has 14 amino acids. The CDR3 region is CASSLDSLRYEQYF. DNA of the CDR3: TGTGCCAGCAGCTTAGATTCTCTGCGGTACGAGCAGTACTTC.

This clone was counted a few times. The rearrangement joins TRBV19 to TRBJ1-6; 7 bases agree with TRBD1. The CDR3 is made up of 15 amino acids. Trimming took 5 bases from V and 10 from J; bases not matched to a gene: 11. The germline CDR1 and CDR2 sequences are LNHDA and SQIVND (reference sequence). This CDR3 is CASSARQGVGSPLHF. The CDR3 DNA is TGTGCCAGTAGTGCACGACAGGGAGTGGGCTCACCCCTCCACTTT.

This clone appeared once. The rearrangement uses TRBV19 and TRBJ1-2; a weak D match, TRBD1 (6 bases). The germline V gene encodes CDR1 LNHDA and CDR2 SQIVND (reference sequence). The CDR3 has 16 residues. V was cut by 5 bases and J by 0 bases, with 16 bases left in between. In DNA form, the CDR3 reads TGTGCCAGTAGTTCCACTAAGGACAGACCTAACTATGGCTACACCTTC. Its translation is CASSSTKDRPNYGYTF.